This T cell receptor (beta chain) came from a study of beta chain features in type 1 diabetes. At the level of the study: Sorted cells numbering under 110 million were examined across all samples.

Expressed TCRB transcripts were sequenced after all isolated RNA was converted to cDNA. Method: immunoSEQ multiplex PCR; TCRdb's copy keeps in-frame clones and lacks some. This sample has under 400,000 clones; around a fifth occur once, and the top ten carry 0.044%. General study points: In type 1 diabetes patients, VDJ junctions had fewer insertions; deletions at these junctions were more frequent.

As to this clone: What it binds is not known.

This clonotype was obtained from a woman between 18 and 30 years old in good health. The specimen was naive CD4+ T cells from blood.

Written as DNA, the CDR3 is TGTGCCAGCAGTTATTCGGGACAGGGGGCTGGTGAGCAGTTCTTC. Protein product: CASSYSGQGAGEQFF. The J gene is TRBJ2-1, the V gene TRBV6-6; 12 nucleotides line up with TRBD1. Trimming at V came to 3 bases and at J to 9 bases, leaving 6 bases not matched to a gene. This CDR3 has 15 amino acids. Germline values: CDR1 MNHNY, CDR2 SVGAGI (reference sequence).